A single T cell receptor beta chain is shown here with its context. Its antigen is not identified. The data are from a study of PD-1 blockade in classical Hodgkin lymphoma. Study-wide background: Nivolumab dosed at 3 mg/kg went to patients intravenously every 2 weeks.

Clones were sequenced by immunoSEQ multiplex PCR, and TCRdb holds only the in-frame ones, with some missing. Of some 26,000 clones listed, roughly 84% are singletons. V shed 9 bases and J shed 2 bases, with 14 bases lying between them. Germline V lookup: CDR1 LNHDA, CDR2 SQIVND (reference sequence). The CDR3 extends over 14 amino acids. Each and every patient relapsed after autologous stem cell transplantation, and patients got differing brentuximab vedotin exposure. Purification of CD4+ T cells from thawed PBMCs was achieved by magnetic negative selection. Best outcomes ranged across complete response, partial response and progressive disease. Whole-study results and caveats: It was CD4+ TCR diversity, not CD8+, that rose significantly by C4D1.

The sequence derives from a human donor with classical Hodgkin lymphoma. This chain links TRBV19 with TRBJ1-5; D remains unclear. The sample in question was CD4+ T cells from blood, obtained at baseline. CDR3 bases: TGTGCCAGCCTACTCCACGGAGGCAATCAGCCCCAGCATTTT. Protein: CASLLHGGNQPQHF. Supplemented by reference TRBV19 and TRBJ1-5, the full variable domain reads DGGITQSPKYLFRKEGQNVTLSCEQNLNHDAMYWYRQDPGQGLRLIYYSQIVNDFQKGDIAEGYSVSREKKESFPLTVTSAQKNPTAFYLCASLLHGGNQPQHFGDGTRLSIL.